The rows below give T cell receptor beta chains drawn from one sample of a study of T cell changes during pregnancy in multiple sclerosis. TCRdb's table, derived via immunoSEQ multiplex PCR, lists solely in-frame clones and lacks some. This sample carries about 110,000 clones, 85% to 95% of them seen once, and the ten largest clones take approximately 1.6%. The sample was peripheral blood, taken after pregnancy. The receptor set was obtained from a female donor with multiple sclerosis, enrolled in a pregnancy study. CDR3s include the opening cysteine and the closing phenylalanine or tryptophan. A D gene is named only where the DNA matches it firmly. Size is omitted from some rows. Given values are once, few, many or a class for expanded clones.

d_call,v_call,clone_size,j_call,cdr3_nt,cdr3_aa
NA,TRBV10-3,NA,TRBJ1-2,TGTGCCATCAGTAAGTCGACAGTTGACTATGGCTACACCTTC,CAISKSTVDYGYTF
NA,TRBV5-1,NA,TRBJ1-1,TGCGCCAGCAGCTTGGCCTTGGCTGGGAACACTGAAGCTTTCTTT,CASSLALAGNTEAFF
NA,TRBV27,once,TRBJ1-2,TGTGCCAGCAAACCTTCAGGGTTCTATGGCTACACCTTC,CASKPSGFYGYTF
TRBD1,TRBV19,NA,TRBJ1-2,TGTGCCAGTAGTAGCAACCCACAGGGGAACTATGGCTACACCTTC,CASSSNPQGNYGYTF
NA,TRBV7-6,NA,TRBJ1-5,TGTGCCAGCAGCTTAGGGGCAGGGGCCCTGAATCAGCCCCAGCATTTT,CASSLGAGALNQPQHF
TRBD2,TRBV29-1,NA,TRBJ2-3,TGCAGCGTGGGATTACTAGCGGACACAGATACGCAGTATTTT,CSVGLLADTDTQYF
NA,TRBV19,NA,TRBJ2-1,TGTGCCAGTAGTCCACGACAGAGACCCAATTACAATGAGCAGTTCTTC,CASSPRQRPNYNEQFF
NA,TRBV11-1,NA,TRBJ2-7,TGTGCCAGCAGCACGGGAGTCGACGAGCAGTACTTC,CASSTGVDEQYF
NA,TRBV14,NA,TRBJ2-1,TGTGCCAGCAGCCCCCGATGGGGCCCGGACAAGAGCTCCTACAATGAGCAGTTCTTC,CASSPRWGPDKSSYNEQFF
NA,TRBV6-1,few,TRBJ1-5,TGTGCCAGCAGTGGGGTGGAGACAGTCCAGCCCCAGCATTTT,CASSGVETVQPQHF
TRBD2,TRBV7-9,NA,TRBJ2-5,TGTGCCAGCAGCTTGACGGCCGGGACTAGCGGTATGACCCAGTACTTC,CASSLTAGTSGMTQYF
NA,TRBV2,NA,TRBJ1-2,TGTGCCAGCACCGACACGGATTCCTATGGCTACACCTTC,CASTDTDSYGYTF
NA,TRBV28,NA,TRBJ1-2,TGTGCCAGCAGTGTACCTTCTGGACAGTTTGCCCCTAACTATGGCTACACCTTC,CASSVPSGQFAPNYGYTF
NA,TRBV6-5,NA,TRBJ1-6,TGTGCCAGCAGTTACCGGGACATAAATTCACCCCTCCACTTT,CASSYRDINSPLHF
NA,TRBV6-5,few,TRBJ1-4,TGTGCCAGCAGACAGGGATTGTCGAATGAAAAACTGTTTTTT,CASRQGLSNEKLFF
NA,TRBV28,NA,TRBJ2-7,TGTGCCACCAGTCTAACGTCCTACGAGCAGTACTTC,CATSLTSYEQYF
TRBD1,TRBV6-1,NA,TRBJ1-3,TGTGCCAGCAGTGAAGGGGACAGGGAGAAAGGTGGCTCTGGAAACACCATATATTTT,CASSEGDREKGGSGNTIYF
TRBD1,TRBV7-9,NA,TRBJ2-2,TGTGCCAGCAGCCGAGGGGGAACCGGGACAGGGGTCACCGGGGAGCTGTTTTTT,CASSRGGTGTGVTGELFF
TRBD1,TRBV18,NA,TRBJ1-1,TGTGCCAGCTCGCCAGGGGGCCCGAACACTGAAGCTTTCTTT,CASSPGGPNTEAFF
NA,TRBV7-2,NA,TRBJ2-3,TGTGCCAGCAGCTTACCTGGCACAGATACGCAGTATTTT,CASSLPGTDTQYF
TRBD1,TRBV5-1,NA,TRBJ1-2,TGCGCCAGCAGCTTGGCAGGGGGCGCGGGAGGCTACACCTTC,CASSLAGGAGGYTF
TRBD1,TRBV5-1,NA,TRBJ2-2,TGCGCCAGCAGCTCCTCCGGGACAGGGTTCGCCGGGGAGCTGTTTTTT,CASSSSGTGFAGELFF
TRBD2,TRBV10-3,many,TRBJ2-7,TGTGCCATCAGTGTTAAGGAGGGAGGGCCCCAATACGAGCAGTACTTC,CAISVKEGGPQYEQYF
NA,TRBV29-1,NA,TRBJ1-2,TGCAGCGTTGAAGATCTATACCAGGGGCTCTATGGCTACACCTTC,CSVEDLYQGLYGYTF
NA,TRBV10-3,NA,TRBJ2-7,TGTGCCATCAGTGAGACAGGGTCCTACGAGCAGTACTTC,CAISETGSYEQYF
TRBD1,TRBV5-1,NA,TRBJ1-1,TGCGCCAGCAGCTTGGGGGCAGGGGGCATGAACACTGAAGCTTTCTTT,CASSLGAGGMNTEAFF
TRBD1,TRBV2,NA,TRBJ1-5,TGTGCCAGCAGATGGACAGGGAGCAATCAGCCCCAGCATTTT,CASRWTGSNQPQHF
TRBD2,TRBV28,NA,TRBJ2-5,TGTGCCAGCAGGCCGACTAGCGCGCAAGAGACCCAGTACTTC,CASRPTSAQETQYF
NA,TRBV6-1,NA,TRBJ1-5,TGTGCCAGCGTTAGGGGGGGGAATCGGAATCAGCCCCAGCATTTT,CASVRGGNRNQPQHF
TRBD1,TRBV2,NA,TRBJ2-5,TGTGCCAGCAGCGAGGGACAGGCTCGAGGGACCCAGTACTTC,CASSEGQARGTQYF
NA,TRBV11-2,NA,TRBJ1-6,TGTGCCAGCAGCCCCTTAGGGGTAGGGGTGAGCTCCTATAATTCACCCCTCCACTTT,CASSPLGVGVSSYNSPLHF
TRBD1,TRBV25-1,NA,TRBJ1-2,TGTGCCAGCAGTGAATCAGTGACAGGGGATCGCTATGGCTACACCTTC,CASSESVTGDRYGYTF
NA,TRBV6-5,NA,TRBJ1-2,TGTGCCAGCAGTACAGGGTTACGGAATGGCTACACCTTC,CASSTGLRNGYTF
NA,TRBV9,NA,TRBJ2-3,TGTGCCAGCAGCGAGGGGGGGGACACAGATACGCAGTATTTT,CASSEGGDTDTQYF
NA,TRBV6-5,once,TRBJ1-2,TGTGCCATCTCCGGGGGCTATGGCTACACCTTC,CAISGGYGYTF
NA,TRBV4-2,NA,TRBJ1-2,TGTGCCAGCAGCCAAGTGGAAGGAGCTAACTATGGCTACACCTTC,CASSQVEGANYGYTF
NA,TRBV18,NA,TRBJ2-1,TGTGCCAGCTCCCTGACGGACAGCTCCTACAATGAGCAGTTCTTC,CASSLTDSSYNEQFF
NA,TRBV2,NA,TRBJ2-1,TGTGCCAGCAGTGAGAGGTACTACAATGAGCAGTTCTTC,CASSERYYNEQFF
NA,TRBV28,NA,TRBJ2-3,TGTGCCAGCAGTACATACGCCAAAACTAGGGCGGATACGCAGTATTTT,CASSTYAKTRADTQYF
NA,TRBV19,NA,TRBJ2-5,TGTGCCAGCAAATTATCGGGGGACGGAGAGACCCAGTACTTC,CASKLSGDGETQYF
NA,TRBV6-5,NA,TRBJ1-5,TGTGCCAGCAGTCGCACAGATAGCAATCAGCCCCAGCATTTT,CASSRTDSNQPQHF
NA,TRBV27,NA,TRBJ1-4,TGTGCCAGCAGTTTTAATCAGGGTGAAAAACTGTTTTTT,CASSFNQGEKLFF
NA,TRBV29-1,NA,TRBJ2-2,TGCAGCGTTGGGACAGTCGGTGGGGAGCTGTTTTTT,CSVGTVGGELFF
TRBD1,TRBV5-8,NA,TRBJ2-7,TGTGCCAGCAGCTTGCAGGACAGGACCCTCCACGAGCAGTACTTC,CASSLQDRTLHEQYF
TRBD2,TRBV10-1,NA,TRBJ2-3,TGCGCCAGCAGTGGGGGACTAGCGGGAAAAGATACGCAGTATTTT,CASSGGLAGKDTQYF
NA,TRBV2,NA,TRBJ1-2,TGTGCCAGCAGTTACAGGTCCGCTAACTATGGCTACACCTTC,CASSYRSANYGYTF
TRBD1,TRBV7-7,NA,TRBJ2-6,TGTGCCAGCAGCCTCCGGGACAGGGGGCAAGGGGCCAACGTCCTGACTTTC,CASSLRDRGQGANVLTF
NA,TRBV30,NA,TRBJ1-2,TGTGCCTGGAGTGTCGGGGAAGGCTACACCTTC,CAWSVGEGYTF
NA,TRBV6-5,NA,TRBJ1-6,TGTGCCAGCAGTTACTACCCAGGGGTTAATTCACCCCTCCACTTT,CASSYYPGVNSPLHF